This T cell receptor (beta chain) was found in a study of control samples from healthy donors and cancer patients. This CDR3 has 14 amino acids. The germline CDR1 and CDR2 sequences are SGHRS and YFSETQ. V gave up 3 bases and J gave up 1 base, with 10 bases separating them. Profiled with immunoSEQ multiplex PCR; TCRdb holds only in-frame clones, not every one. In the table there are about 94,000 clones, 90% of which are singletons. The material sequenced was blood. This sequence joins TRBV5-1 and TRBJ1-1; D is possibly TRBD1 (5 bases). The sequence was obtained from a woman in her late teens or twenties in good health. The DNA of the CDR3 is TGCGCCAGCAGCTGGGGGGTCGGGAACACTGAAGCTTTCTTT. Translating it yields CASSWGVGNTEAFF.